A single sample gave rise to the 27 T cell receptor beta chains below, sequenced in a study of CD8+ T cells in alopecia areata (dated by TCRdb to between 2017 and 2018). Libraries were prepared through the immunoSEQ multiplex PCR assay. For TCR sequencing, RNA was extracted from every sample and reverse transcribed into cDNA to serve as template. The source is immuneACCESS, and TCRdb retained only in-frame sequences with V and J called. Part of the clones is not carried over; for the studies checked, unresolved V genes explain less than half of this, and the remainder is unexplained. Present in this sample are over 90,000 clones, approximately 84% of which were seen just once. Roughly 10% of the sample is taken by the ten largest. What this sample's treatment or condition label stands for: oral pan-JAK inhibitor, 5-10 mg twice daily. This material consisted of CD8+ T cells sorted from blood, taken at roughly week 30, from a patient treated with tofacitinib. Every receptor here comes from a human donor with alopecia areata.

The chain couples TRBV5-6 to TRBJ2-7; no clear D. V dropped 2 bases and J dropped 2 bases, with 11 bases sitting between them. Germline CDR1 reads SGHDT; CDR2 reads YYEEEE. The CDR3 has 14 residues. DNA for the CDR3: TGTGCCAGCAGCTTCGGGCAGGCCGCCTACGAGCAGTACTTC. Encoded protein: CASSFGQAAYEQYF.

This chain connects TRBV6-5 to TRBJ2-2; D call uncertain. Germline-derived CDR1 and CDR2 are MNHEY and SVGAGI. The CDR3 loop spans 13 amino acids. Between the trimmed V and J ends, which lost 3 bases and 1 base, there was a span of 3 bases. The CDR3 DNA reads as TGTGCCAGCAGTTATGAGAACACCGGGGAGCTGTTTTTT. This sequence encodes CASSYENTGELFF.

The CDR3 nucleotides read TGTGCCAGCAGCCGAACAAGGGGCGGGAAAAACAATGAGCAGTTCTTC. This sequence encodes CASSRTRGGKNNEQFF. The chain links TRBV14 to TRBJ2-1; D perhaps matches TRBD2 (6 bases). This CDR3 is 16 amino acids long. V was shortened by 4 bases and J by 5 bases, with 18 bases between the two germline ends. Looked up from germline, CDR1 is SGHDN and CDR2 is FVKESK.

The rearrangement uses TRBV30 and TRBJ2-1, with TRBD1 as a possible D gene (5 bases). Trimming cost V 0 bases and J 7 bases, with 10 bases left between them. The CDR3 has 13 residues. The V gene's germline CDR1 is GTSNPN and CDR2 SVGIG (reference sequence). The CDR3 loop reads CAWSVQGANEQFF. The CDR3, as DNA: TGTGCCTGGAGTGTCCAAGGGGCAAATGAGCAGTTCTTC.

The rearrangement joins TRBV5-1 to TRBJ2-3; D ambiguous. CDR3 length: 15 amino acids. Deletions cut 4 bases from V and 2 bases from J, with 14 bases between. The germline CDR1 and CDR2 sequences are SGHRS and YFSETQ. CDR3 sequence reads: CASSAYYLNTDTQYF. CDR3 sequence (DNA): TGCGCCAGCAGCGCGTACTATCTAAACACAGATACGCAGTATTTT.

CDR3 loop: CSVDSASANYGYTF. CDR3 nucleotides: TGCAGCGTCGACAGTGCCTCAGCTAACTATGGCTACACCTTC. The V gene is TRBV29-1, the J gene TRBJ1-2; D perhaps matches TRBD1 (5 bases). Germline CDR1 is SQVTM and CDR2 is ANQGSEA. V lost 6 bases and J 0 bases, leaving 14 bases between the germline ends. The length of the CDR3 is 14 residues.

J is TRBJ1-1 and V is TRBV5-1; D gene unclear. This CDR3 is built from 13 residues. Germline lookup yields CDR1 SGHRS and CDR2 YFSETQ. Trimming cost V 0 bases and J 0 bases, with 3 bases left between them. As DNA, the CDR3 is TGCGCCAGCAGCTTGGGAGTGAACACTGAAGCTTTCTTT. Residues: CASSLGVNTEAFF.

The rearrangement uses TRBV27 and TRBJ2-1; 11 bases match TRBD1. The ends lost 3 bases at V and 7 bases at J; junction bases unmatched: 5. There are 15 residues in the CDR3. The germline gives CDR1 MNHEY, CDR2 SMNVEV (reference sequence). CDR3 in amino acids: CASSLGQGGGNEQFF. Written as DNA, the CDR3 is TGTGCCAGCAGTTTGGGACAGGGGGGAGGGAATGAGCAGTTCTTC.

The chain employs TRBV7-9 and TRBJ2-7, with 7 bases identical to TRBD1. In germline, CDR1 is SEHNR, CDR2 FQNEAQ (reference sequence). After removal of 4 bases from V and 5 bases from J, the junction contained 11 bases not matched to a gene. This CDR3 has 15 amino acids. This CDR3 is CASSSLQGMGHEQYF. The CDR3 coding sequence is TGTGCCAGCAGCTCACTACAGGGGATGGGGCACGAGCAGTACTTC.

The chain combines TRBV4-1 with TRBJ2-7, with 10 bases identical to TRBD2. From germline, CDR1 is MGHRA and CDR2 YSYEKL. This CDR3 has 16 amino acids. V lost 2 bases and J lost 2; bases outside the gene matches: 6. CDR3 coding DNA: TGCGCCAGCAGCCAACGTGGGACTAGCGTGACCTACGAGCAGTACTTC. Protein product: CASSQRGTSVTYEQYF.

This clone was picked up one time. The V and J genes are TRBV4-1 and TRBJ1-1; 7 bases agree with TRBD1. The CDR3 runs to 19 residues. The trim removed 0 bases at V and 0 bases at J, leaving 13 bases unmatched. Germline V gene data show CDR1 as MGHRA and CDR2 as YSYEKL. As DNA, the CDR3 is TGCGCCAGCAGCCAAGAGCGGTTTGGACAGGATGGAGTGAACACTGAAGCTTTCTTT. Amino acids: CASSQERFGQDGVNTEAFF.

This clone has just a few counts. Other DNA sequences of this sample code for an identical CDR3. This chain joins TRBV4-2 and TRBJ2-7; perhaps TRBD1 as D (6 bases). Per germline, CDR1 LGHNA and CDR2 YNFKEQ. V was cut by 0 bases and J by 4 bases, with 13 bases left in between. The CDR3 covers 15 residues. The CDR3 reads CASSQEGRGRYEQYF. The DNA of the CDR3 is TGTGCCAGCAGCCAAGAAGGCAGGGGAAGATACGAGCAGTACTTC.

The rearrangement uses TRBV19 and TRBJ1-5, with 9 bases matching TRBD1. The CDR3 runs to 14 residues. The V segment lost 6 bases and the J segment 8 bases; nucleotides outside the gene matches: 8. Per germline, CDR1 LNHDA and CDR2 SQIVND (reference sequence). CDR3 DNA: TGTGCCAGTAGAACAGGGGGCACGGTAGAGCCCCAGCATTTT. Encoded protein: CASRTGGTVEPQHF.

This sequence joins TRBV30 and TRBJ2-7; 8 bases align to TRBD1. The trim removed 4 bases at V and 4 bases at J, leaving 6 bases unmatched. This CDR3 is built from 13 residues. Germline CDR1 reads GTSNPN; CDR2 reads SVGIG (reference sequence). The CDR3 DNA follows: TGTGCCTGGAACCCGGACAGGGCTTACGAGCAGTACTTC. Its protein is CAWNPDRAYEQYF. The full variable domain, in which reference TRBV30 and TRBJ2-7 provide the parts outside the CDR3, is SQTIHQWPATLVQPVGSPLSLECTVEGTSNPNLYWYRQAAGRGLQLLFYSVGIGQISSEVPQNLSASRPQDRQFILSSKKLLLSDSGFYLCAWNPDRAYEQYFGPGTRLTVT.

The chain recombines TRBV13 with TRBJ1-1; TRBD1 matches at 9 bases. Germline loops: CDR1 PRHDT, CDR2 FYEKMQ (reference sequence). The CDR3 covers 16 residues. J gave up 3 bases and V 5 bases, and 10 bases lay outside the gene matches. The DNA for the CDR3 is TGTGCCAGCAGCCTCCGGACAGGGGATTGGTACACTGAAGCTTTCTTT. Translating gives CASSLRTGDWYTEAFF.

The chain recombines TRBV5-1 with TRBJ2-2; 9 bases fit TRBD2. The CDR3 sequence is 17 residues long. V lost 3 bases to trimming and J lost 8 bases; unmatched junction nucleotides: 14. The germline gives CDR1 SGHRS, CDR2 YFSETQ. The CDR3 here is CASSSNPGLAGAGELFF. The CDR3 DNA reads TGCGCCAGCAGCTCAAACCCGGGACTAGCCGGAGCGGGGGAGCTGTTTTTT.

The CDR3 is CSAQEISVYHGYTF. The CDR3 DNA reads TGCAGCGCCCAGGAGATCAGTGTATACCATGGCTACACCTTC. The rearrangement links TRBV29-1 to TRBJ1-2; D unclear. Germline-derived CDR1 and CDR2 are SQVTM and ANQGSEA. Trimming took off 7 bases at V and 6 bases at J, with 21 bases between the two ends. The CDR3 totals 14 residues.

V gene TRBV2 combines with J gene TRBJ2-1; TRBD2 might be the D (6 bases). This CDR3 has 13 amino acids. V lost 8 bases and J lost 4, with 12 bases in between. CDR1 and CDR2 from the germline V gene are SNHLY and FYNNEI. CDR3 loop: CASADYRYNEQFF. Written as DNA, the CDR3 is TGTGCCAGCGCGGACTACCGATACAATGAGCAGTTCTTC.

Here the CDR3 DNA reads TGTGCCAGCAGCCAGATATACAATGAGCAGTTCTTC. Its protein is CASSQIYNEQFF. The rearrangement uses TRBV14 and TRBJ2-1, with D unresolved. V was pared by 3 bases and J by 4 bases, with 4 bases between. Germline assignment: CDR1 SGHDN and CDR2 FVKESK. There are 12 residues in the CDR3.

This clone was seen only once. This chain uses TRBV7-6 with TRBJ2-3; TRBD1 aligns across 7 bases. The J segment lost 2 bases and the V segment lost 3 bases, leaving 5 bases of the junction unmatched. Germline V lookup: CDR1 SGHVS, CDR2 FNYEAQ. The CDR3 has 15 amino acids. CDR3 bases: TGTGCCAGCAGCTTGCCGGGACAGTCCACAGATACGCAGTATTTT. Protein sequence: CASSLPGQSTDTQYF.

DNA for the CDR3: TGCGCCAGCAGCCCAATCGGATCGGGGGCCGGGGAGCTGTTTTTT. Translation gives CASSPIGSGAGELFF. The chain is built from TRBV4-1 and TRBJ2-2; maybe TRBD2 (6 bases). Trimming took off 4 bases at V and 6 bases at J, with 15 bases between the two ends. The CDR3 is 15 amino acids. CDR1 and CDR2 (germline): MGHRA, YSYEKL.

The chain has TRBV27 and TRBJ1-2, with 9 bases matching TRBD1. Trimming cost V 4 bases and J 2 bases; bases outside gene matches: 5. Germline V gives CDR1 MNHEY, CDR2 SMNVEV (reference sequence). This CDR3 comprises 15 residues. DNA for the CDR3: TGTGCCAGCAGTTCGGGACAGGGACTAAACTATGGCTACACCTTC. It codes for CASSSGQGLNYGYTF.

The chain recombines TRBV29-1 with TRBJ2-6, with a possible D match to TRBD2 (5 bases). The germline gives CDR1 SQVTM, CDR2 ANQGSEA. Trimming took off 1 base at V and 0 bases at J, with 7 bases between the two ends. CDR3 length equals 15 residues. The CDR3 region has the DNA TGCAGCGTTGAAGTGAGGGCCTCTGGGGCCAACGTCCTGACTTTC. Translated: CSVEVRASGANVLTF.

The chain combines TRBV29-1 with TRBJ2-7, with 10 nucleotides matching TRBD2. J lost 4 bases, V lost 4 bases, and 4 bases had no gene match. The germline V gene has CDR1 SQVTM and CDR2 ANQGSEA. The CDR3 is 13 residues long. CDR3 residues: CSVVASGSYEQYF. The CDR3 DNA reads as TGCAGCGTTGTCGCTAGCGGGAGTTACGAGCAGTACTTC.

This rearrangement joins TRBV27 to TRBJ2-3, with 10 bases lining up with TRBD1. This CDR3 spans 15 amino acids. CDR1 and CDR2 from the germline V gene are MNHEY and SMNVEV (reference sequence). The ends lost 6 bases at V and 1 base at J; junction bases unmatched: 4. Written as DNA, the CDR3 is TGTGCCAGCAGCGCCGGGACAGGGGGCACAGATACGCAGTATTTT. Its protein product is CASSAGTGGTDTQYF.

The sample holds one count of this clone. The rearrangement joins TRBV5-5 to TRBJ2-7; 8 nucleotides match TRBD1. The germline gives CDR1 SGHKS, CDR2 YYEKEE (reference sequence). The length of the CDR3 is 15 residues. With V trimmed by 4 bases and J by 3 bases, 9 bases remained unmatched. The CDR3, as DNA: TGTGCCAGCAGCGAACATCAGGGGGCGGGCTACGAGCAGTACTTC. Its protein product is CASSEHQGAGYEQYF.

This chain links TRBV4-1 with TRBJ1-2; TRBD1 is a possible D gene (5 bases). The CDR3 loop spans 15 amino acids. V dropped 5 bases and J dropped 8 bases, with 21 bases sitting between them. Germline V gene data show CDR1 as MGHRA and CDR2 as YSYEKL. The CDR3, as DNA: TGCGCCAGCAGCGGAACCCGGGACCTTCTTGAAGGCTACACCTTC. Its translation is CASSGTRDLLEGYTF.